This T cell receptor beta chain was profiled in a study of molecular identifiers for immune sequencing clone quantification. TCRdb reprocessed the PCR reads via MiXCR and lists one record per CDR3 protein. The sample consists of over 550,000 distinct CDR3 sequences, 25% of them appearing once. The CDR3 contains 15 residues. Trimming removed 2 bases from V and 4 bases from J; junction bases left unmatched: 4. The chain recombines TRBV12-3 or TRBV12-4 with TRBJ2-1, with 8 bases fitting TRBD1. This clonotype originated in a human donor in good health. Some libraries in this study had Jurkat cell RNA spiked in. Sequenced input: naive CD8+ T cells from blood, with Jurkat cell RNA spiked in. The sample's subset: FACS-sorted CD8+CD4-CCR7+CD45RA+ naive T cells. The CDR3 loop is CASSLMDRAYNEQFF. CDR3 DNA sequence: TGTGCCAGCAGTTTAATGGACAGGGCTTACAATGAGCAGTTCTTC.